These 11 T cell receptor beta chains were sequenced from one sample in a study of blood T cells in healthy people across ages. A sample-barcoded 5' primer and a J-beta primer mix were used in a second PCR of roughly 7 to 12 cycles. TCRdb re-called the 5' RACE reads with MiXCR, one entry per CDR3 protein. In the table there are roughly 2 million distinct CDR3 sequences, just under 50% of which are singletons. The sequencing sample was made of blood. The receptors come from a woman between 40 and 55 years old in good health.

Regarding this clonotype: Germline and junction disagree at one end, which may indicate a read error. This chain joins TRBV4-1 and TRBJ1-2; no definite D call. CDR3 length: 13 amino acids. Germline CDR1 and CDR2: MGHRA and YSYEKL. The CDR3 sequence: CASGQDRGGSYTF. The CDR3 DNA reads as TGCGCCAGCGGCCAAGATCGGGGAGGTAGCTACACCTTC.

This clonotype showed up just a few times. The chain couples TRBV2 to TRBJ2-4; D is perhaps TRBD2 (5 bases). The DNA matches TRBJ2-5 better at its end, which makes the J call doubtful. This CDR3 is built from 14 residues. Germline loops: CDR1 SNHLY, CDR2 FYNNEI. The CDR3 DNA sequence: TGTGCCAGCAGCTATTACGGGATCCAAGAGACCCAGTACTTC. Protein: CASSYYGIQETQYF.

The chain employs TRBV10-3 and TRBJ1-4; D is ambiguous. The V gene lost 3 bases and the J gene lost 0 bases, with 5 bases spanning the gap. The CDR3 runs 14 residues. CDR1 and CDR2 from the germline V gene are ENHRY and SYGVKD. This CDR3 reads CAISELATNEKLFF. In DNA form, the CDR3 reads TGTGCCATCAGTGAACTCGCAACTAATGAAAAACTGTTTTTT.

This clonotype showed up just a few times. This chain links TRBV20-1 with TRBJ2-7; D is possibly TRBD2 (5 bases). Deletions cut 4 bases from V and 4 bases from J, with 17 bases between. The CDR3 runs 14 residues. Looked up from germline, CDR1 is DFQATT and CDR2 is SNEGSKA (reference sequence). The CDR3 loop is CSATGSSGSYEQYF. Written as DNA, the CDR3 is TGCAGTGCTACGGGATCGTCAGGAAGTTACGAGCAGTACTTC.

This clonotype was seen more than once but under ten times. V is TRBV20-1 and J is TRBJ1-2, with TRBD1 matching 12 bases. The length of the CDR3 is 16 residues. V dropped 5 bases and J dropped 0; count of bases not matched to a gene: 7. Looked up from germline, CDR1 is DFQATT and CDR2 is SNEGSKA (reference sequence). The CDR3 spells CSAEWGQGASNYGYTF. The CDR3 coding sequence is TGCAGTGCTGAGTGGGGACAGGGGGCATCTAACTATGGCTACACCTTC.

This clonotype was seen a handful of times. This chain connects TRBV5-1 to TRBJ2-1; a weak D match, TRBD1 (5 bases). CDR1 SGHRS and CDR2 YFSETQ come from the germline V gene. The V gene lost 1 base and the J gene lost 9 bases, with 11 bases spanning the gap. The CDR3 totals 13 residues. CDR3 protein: CASSLQGNSEQFF. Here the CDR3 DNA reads TGCGCCAGCAGCTTGCAGGGTAACAGTGAGCAGTTCTTC.

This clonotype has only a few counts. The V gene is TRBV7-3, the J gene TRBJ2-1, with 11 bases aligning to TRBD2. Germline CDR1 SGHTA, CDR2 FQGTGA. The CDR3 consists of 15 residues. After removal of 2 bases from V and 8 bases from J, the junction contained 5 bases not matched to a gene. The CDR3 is CASSLVTSGADEQFF. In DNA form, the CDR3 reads TGTGCCAGCAGCTTAGTGACTAGCGGGGCTGATGAGCAGTTCTTC. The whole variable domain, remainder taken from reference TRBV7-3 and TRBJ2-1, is GAGVSQTPSNKVTEKGKYVELRCDPISGHTALYWYRQSLGQGPEFLIYFQGTGAADDSGLPNDRFFAVRPEGSVSTLKIQRTERGDSAVYLCASSLVTSGADEQFFGPGTRLTVL.

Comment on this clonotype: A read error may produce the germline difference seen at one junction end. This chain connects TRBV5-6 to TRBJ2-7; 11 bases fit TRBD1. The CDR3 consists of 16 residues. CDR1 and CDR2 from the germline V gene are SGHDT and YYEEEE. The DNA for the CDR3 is TGTGCCTGCAGCTCACCTGGCGGGACAGGGGGGAGAGAGCAGTACTTC. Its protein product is CACSSPGGTGGREQYF. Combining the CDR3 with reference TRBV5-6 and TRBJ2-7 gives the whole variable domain DAGVTQSPTHLIKTRGQQVTLRCSPKSGHDTVSWYQQALGQGPQFIFQYYEEEERQRGNFPDRFSGHQFPNYSSELNVNALLLGDSALYLCACSSPGGTGGREQYFGPGTRLTVT.

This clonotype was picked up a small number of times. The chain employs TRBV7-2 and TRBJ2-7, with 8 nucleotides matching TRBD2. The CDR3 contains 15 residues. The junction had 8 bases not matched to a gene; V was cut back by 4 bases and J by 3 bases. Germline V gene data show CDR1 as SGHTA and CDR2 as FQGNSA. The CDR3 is CASSSQTSGGYEQYF. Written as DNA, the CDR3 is TGTGCCAGCAGCTCCCAAACTAGCGGAGGCTACGAGCAGTACTTC.

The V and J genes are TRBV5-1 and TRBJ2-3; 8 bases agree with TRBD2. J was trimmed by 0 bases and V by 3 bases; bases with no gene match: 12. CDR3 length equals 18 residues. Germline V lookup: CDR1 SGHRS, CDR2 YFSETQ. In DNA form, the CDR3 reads TGCGCCAGCAGCTCTCACAACCCGGGACTAGATAGCACAGATACGCAGTATTTT. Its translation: CASSSHNPGLDSTDTQYF.

This CDR3 reads CASSPSTGFNQPQHF. The CDR3 DNA follows: TGTGCCAGCAGCCCTTCGACAGGGTTCAATCAGCCCCAGCATTTT. This chain links TRBV7-2 with TRBJ1-5, with 7 bases that match TRBD1. There are 15 residues in the CDR3. CDR1 is SGHTA and CDR2 is FQGNSA in the germline V gene. J lost 3 bases, V lost 5 bases, and 7 bases had no gene match.